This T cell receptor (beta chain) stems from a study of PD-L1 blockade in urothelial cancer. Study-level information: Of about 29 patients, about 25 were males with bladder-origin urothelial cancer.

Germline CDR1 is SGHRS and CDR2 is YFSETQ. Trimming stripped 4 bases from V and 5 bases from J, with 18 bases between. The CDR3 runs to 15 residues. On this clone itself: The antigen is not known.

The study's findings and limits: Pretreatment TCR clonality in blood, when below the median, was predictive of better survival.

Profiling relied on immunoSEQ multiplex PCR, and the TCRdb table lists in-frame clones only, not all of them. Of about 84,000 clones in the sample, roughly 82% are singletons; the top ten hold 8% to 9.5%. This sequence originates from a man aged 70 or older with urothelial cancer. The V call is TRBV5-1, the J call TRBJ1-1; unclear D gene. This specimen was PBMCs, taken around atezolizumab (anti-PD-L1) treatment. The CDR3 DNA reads TGCGCCAGCAGCGCGGACGGGGTGGTTGGGACTGAAGCTTTCTTT. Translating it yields CASSADGVVGTEAFF.